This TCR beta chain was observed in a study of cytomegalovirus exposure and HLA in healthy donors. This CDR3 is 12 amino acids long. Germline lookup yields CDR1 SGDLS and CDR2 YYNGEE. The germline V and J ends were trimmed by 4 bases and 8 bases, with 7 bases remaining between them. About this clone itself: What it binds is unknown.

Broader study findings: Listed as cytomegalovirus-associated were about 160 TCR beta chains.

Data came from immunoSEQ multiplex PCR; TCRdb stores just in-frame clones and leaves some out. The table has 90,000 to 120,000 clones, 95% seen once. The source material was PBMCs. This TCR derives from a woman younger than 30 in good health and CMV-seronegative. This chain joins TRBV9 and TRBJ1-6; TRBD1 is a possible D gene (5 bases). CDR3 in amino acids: CASSSGYSPLHF. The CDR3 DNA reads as TGTGCCAGCAGCTCAGGGTATTCACCCCTCCACTTT.